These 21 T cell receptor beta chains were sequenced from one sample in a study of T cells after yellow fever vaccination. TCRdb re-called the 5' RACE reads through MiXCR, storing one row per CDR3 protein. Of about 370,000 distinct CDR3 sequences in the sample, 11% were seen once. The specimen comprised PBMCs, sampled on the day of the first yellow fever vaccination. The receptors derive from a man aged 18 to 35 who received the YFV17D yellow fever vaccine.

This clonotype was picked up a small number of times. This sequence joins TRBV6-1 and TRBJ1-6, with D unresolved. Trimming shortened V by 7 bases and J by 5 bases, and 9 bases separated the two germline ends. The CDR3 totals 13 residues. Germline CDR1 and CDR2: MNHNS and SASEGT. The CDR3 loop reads CASISQNNSPLHF. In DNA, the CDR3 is TGTGCCAGCATATCACAGAATAATTCACCCCTCCACTTT.

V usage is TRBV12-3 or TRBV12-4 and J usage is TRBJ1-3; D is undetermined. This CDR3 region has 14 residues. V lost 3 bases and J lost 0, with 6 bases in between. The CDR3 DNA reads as TGTGCCAGCAGTTTTTCAGACTCTGGAAACACCATATATTTT. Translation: CASSFSDSGNTIYF.

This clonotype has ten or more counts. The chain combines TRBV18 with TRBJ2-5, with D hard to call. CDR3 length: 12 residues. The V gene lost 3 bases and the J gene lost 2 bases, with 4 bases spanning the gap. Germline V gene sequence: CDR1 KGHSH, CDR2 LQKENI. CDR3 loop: CASSPGQETQYF. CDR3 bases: TGTGCCAGCTCACCCGGTCAAGAGACCCAGTACTTC. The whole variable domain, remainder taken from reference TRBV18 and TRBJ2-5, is NAGVMQNPRHLVRRRGQEARLRCSPMKGHSHVYWYRQLPEEGLKFMVYLQKENIIDESGMPKERFSAEFPKEGPSILRIQQVVRGDSAAYFCASSPGQETQYFGPGTRLLVL.

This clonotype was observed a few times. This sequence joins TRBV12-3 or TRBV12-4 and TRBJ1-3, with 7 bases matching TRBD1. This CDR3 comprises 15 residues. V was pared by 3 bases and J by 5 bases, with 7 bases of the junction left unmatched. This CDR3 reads CASSFDRVLRNTIYF. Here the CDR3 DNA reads TGTGCCAGCAGTTTCGACAGGGTCTTACGAAACACCATATATTTT.

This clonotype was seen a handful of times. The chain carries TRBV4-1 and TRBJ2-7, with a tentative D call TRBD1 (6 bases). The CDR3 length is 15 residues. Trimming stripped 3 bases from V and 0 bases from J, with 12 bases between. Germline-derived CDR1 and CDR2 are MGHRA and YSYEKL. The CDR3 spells CASSHQADSSYEQYF. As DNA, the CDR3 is TGCGCCAGCAGCCACCAAGCGGACAGCTCCTACGAGCAGTACTTC.

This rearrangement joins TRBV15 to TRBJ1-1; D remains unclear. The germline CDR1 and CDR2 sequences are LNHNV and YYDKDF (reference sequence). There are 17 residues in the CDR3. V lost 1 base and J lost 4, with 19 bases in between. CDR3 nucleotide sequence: TGTGCCACCAGCAGAGGGGGAGGGTCTCAGAGTGGCACTGAAGCTTTCTTT. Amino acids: CATSRGGGSQSGTEAFF.

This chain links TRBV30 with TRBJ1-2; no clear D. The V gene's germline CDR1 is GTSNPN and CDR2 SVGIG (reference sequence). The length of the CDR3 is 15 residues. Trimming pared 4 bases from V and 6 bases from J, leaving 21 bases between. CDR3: CAWISRLGGRNGYTF. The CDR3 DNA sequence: TGTGCCTGGATATCCAGGTTGGGCGGGCGGAATGGCTACACCTTC.

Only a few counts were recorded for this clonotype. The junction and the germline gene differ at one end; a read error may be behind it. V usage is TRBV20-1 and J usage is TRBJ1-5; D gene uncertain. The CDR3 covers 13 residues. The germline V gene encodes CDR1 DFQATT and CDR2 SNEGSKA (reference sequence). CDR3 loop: CSAGDGFNQPQHF. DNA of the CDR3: TGCAGTGCTGGAGATGGATTCAATCAGCCCCAGCATTTT.

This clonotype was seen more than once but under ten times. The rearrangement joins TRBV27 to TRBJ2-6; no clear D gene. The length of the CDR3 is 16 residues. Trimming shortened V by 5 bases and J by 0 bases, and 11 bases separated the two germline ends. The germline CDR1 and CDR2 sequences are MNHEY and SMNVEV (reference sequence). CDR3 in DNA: TGTGCCAGCAGTAATCGTGGAGACTCTGGGGCCAACGTCCTGACTTTC. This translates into CASSNRGDSGANVLTF. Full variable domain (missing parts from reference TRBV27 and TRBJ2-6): EAQVTQNPRYLITVTGKKLTVTCSQNMNHEYMSWYRQDPGLGLRQIYYSMNVEVTDKGDVPEGYKVSRKEKRNFPLILESPSPNQTSLYFCASSNRGDSGANVLTFGAGSRLTVL.

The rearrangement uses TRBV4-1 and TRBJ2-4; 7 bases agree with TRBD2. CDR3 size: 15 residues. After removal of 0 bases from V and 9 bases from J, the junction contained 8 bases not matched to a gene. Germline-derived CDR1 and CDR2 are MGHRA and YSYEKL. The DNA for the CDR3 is TGCGCCAGCAGCCAAGATAATCTACTAGCGCGCATTCAGTACTTC. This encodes CASSQDNLLARIQYF.

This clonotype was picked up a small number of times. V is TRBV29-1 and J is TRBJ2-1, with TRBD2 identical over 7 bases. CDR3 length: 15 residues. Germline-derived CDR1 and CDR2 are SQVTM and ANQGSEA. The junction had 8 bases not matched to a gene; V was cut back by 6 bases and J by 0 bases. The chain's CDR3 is CSVSLSGSSYNEQFF. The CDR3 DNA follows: TGCAGCGTCAGCCTTAGCGGGTCCTCCTACAATGAGCAGTTCTTC.

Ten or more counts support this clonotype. CDR3 bases: TGCGCCAGCAGCTTTCCCGGGACAGGAAGCAACGAGCAGTTCTTC. It codes for CASSFPGTGSNEQFF. The chain uses TRBV5-1 and TRBJ2-1; 8 bases match TRBD1. Germline loops: CDR1 SGHRS, CDR2 YFSETQ. The CDR3 covers 15 residues. V lost 2 bases, J lost 10 bases, and 11 bases stayed unmatched.

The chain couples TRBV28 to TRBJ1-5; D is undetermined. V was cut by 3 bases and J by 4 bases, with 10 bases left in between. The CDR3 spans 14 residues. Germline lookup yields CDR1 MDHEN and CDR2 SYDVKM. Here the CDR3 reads CASSLIAGNQPQHF. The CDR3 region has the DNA TGTGCCAGCAGTTTGATCGCAGGTAATCAGCCCCAGCATTTT.

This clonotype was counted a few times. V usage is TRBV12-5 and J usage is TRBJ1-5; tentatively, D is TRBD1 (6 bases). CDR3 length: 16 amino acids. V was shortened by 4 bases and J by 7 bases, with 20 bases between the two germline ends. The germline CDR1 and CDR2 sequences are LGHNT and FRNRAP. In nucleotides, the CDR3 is TGTGCTAGTGGTTACACATCGGCCGGGACAAACCAGCCCCAGCATTTT. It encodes CASGYTSAGTNQPQHF.

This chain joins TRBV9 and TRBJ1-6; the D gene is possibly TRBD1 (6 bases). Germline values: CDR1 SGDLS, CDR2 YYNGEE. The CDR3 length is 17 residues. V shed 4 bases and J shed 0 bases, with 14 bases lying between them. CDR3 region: CASSMEPDSSYNSPLHF. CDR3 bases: TGTGCCAGCAGCATGGAACCGGACAGCTCCTATAATTCACCCCTCCACTTT.

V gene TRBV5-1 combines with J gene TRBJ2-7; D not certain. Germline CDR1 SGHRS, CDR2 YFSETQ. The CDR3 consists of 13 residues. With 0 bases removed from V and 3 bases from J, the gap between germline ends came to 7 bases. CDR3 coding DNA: TGCGCCAGCAGCTTGGGCAAAGACTACGAGCAGTACTTC. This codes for CASSLGKDYEQYF.

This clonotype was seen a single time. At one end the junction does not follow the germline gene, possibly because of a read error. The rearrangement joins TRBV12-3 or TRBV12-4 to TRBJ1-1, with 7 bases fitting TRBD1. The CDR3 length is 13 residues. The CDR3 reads CVSSLTGVTEAFF. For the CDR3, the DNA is TGTGTCAGCAGCCTTACAGGGGTCACTGAAGCTTTCTTT.

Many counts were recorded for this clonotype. For the CDR3, the DNA is TGTGCCAGCAGCTCCGGACAGGGGGCTTTTCAGCCCCAGCATTTT. Translated, it gives CASSSGQGAFQPQHF. This chain joins TRBV7-2 and TRBJ1-5, with TRBD1 matching over 11 bases. CDR1 is SGHTA, CDR2 FQGNSA, per germline. V dropped 4 bases and J dropped 6; count of bases not matched to a gene: 5. The CDR3 loop spans 15 amino acids.

CDR3 residues: CASSLVLQGFTDTQYF. CDR3 nucleotides: TGTGCCAGCAGCTTGGTTTTACAGGGCTTCACAGATACGCAGTATTTT. The gene calls are TRBV5-6 and TRBJ2-3, with D possibly matching TRBD1 (6 bases). The CDR3 is 16 amino acids. CDR1 is SGHDT and CDR2 is YYEEEE in the germline V gene. The ends were cut back, 0 bases at V and 2 bases at J, with 13 bases in the middle.

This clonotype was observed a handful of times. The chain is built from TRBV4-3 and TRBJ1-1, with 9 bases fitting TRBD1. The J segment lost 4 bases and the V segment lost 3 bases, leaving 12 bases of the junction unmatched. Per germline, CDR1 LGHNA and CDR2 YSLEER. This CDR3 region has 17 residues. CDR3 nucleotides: TGCGCCAGCAGCCAGGAGTGGGACAGGGAATTAGGCACTGAAGCTTTCTTT. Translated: CASSQEWDRELGTEAFF.

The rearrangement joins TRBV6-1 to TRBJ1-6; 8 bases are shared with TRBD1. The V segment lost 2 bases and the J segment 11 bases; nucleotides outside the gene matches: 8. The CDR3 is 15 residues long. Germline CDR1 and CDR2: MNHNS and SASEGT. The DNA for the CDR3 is TGTGCCAGCAGTGAACTGGACAGGGTTTTACCACCCCTCCACTTT. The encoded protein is CASSELDRVLPPLHF.